This T cell receptor beta chain was observed in a study of T cells in Graves' hyperthyroidism and ophthalmopathy. Study-wide background: Blood was drawn when the patient was first diagnosed and still untreated. Study-level findings and limits: With a median lead of about six months before onset, the model predicted ophthalmopathy.

In this sample, this clonotype turned up a few times. Its cognate antigen is unknown. Researchers took RNA transcripts and amplified the TCR beta CDR3 regions from them. When the TCR CDR3 underwent first-round RT-PCR, the HTBI primer set was used. TCRdb analysed the multiplex PCR reads with MiXCR anew, one entry per CDR3 protein. The table shows roughly 200,000 distinct CDR3 sequences, with roughly a sixth occurring only once. It was uncontrolled infection, other autoimmune disease, pregnancy or lactation that excluded patients. 10 ml fresh peripheral blood yielded the PBMCs. Germline V gives CDR1 SGDLS, CDR2 YYNGEE. The CDR3 totals 15 residues. Trimming left V 0 bases short and J 2 bases short, with 11 bases between.

This TCR derives from a woman aged 45 to 65 with Graves' hyperthyroidism. Sequencing input: blood. This chain connects TRBV9 to TRBJ2-5; D gene uncertain. The CDR3 sequence is CASSVDRSVQETQYF. The CDR3 DNA reads TGTGCCAGCAGCGTAGATCGGTCAGTACAAGAGACCCAGTACTTC. Combining the CDR3 with reference TRBV9 and TRBJ2-5 gives the whole variable domain DSGVTQTPKHLITATGQRVTLRCSPRSGDLSVYWYQQSLDQGLQFLIQYYNGEERAKGNILERFSAQQFPDLHSELNLSSLELGDSALYFCASSVDRSVQETQYFGPGTRLLVL.